Here is one TCR beta chain with its context. No antigen is known for it. With 5 bases clipped from V and 4 bases from J, the junction kept 8 bases outside the gene matches. Germline V lookup: CDR1 MNHEY, CDR2 SVGAGI. This CDR3 is 15 amino acids long. This specimen comes from a study of long-term antiretroviral therapy in people with HIV. Background on the study: The earliest samples came about a decade before the 2015 immediate-ART recommendation.

Findings of the study overall: Sampling of blood ran from about 2003 to 2017, and older ART regimens were possibly in use. CDR3 length ranges were narrower in HIV repertoires than in controls.

A v3.0 immunoSEQ assay was performed at survey level. Sequencing had a target that covered about 35,000-55,000 T-cell genomes per sample. Clones were sequenced by immunoSEQ multiplex PCR, and TCRdb holds only the in-frame ones, with some missing. The profile shows tens of thousands of clones, roughly four fifths of them singletons. Source: unsorted PBMCs, taken 0.3 years after starting antiretroviral therapy. This chain uses TRBV6-5 with TRBJ2-5, with 9 nucleotides matching TRBD1. The TCR originated in a young man with HIV. CDR3 sequence (DNA): TGTGCCAGCAGTAGAACCGGACAGGGGAGAGAGACCCAGTACTTC. It is translated as CASSRTGQGRETQYF.